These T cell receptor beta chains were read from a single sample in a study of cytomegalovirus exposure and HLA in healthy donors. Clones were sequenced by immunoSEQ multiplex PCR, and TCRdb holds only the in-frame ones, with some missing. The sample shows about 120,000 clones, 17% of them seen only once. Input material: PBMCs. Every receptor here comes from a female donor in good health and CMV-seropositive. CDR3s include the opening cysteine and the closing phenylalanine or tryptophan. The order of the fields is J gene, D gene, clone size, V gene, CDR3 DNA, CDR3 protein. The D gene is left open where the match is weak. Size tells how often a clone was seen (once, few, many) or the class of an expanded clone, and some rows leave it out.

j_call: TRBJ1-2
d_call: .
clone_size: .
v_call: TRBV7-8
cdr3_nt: TGTGCCAGCAGCCGGAGCTCGGGACACCTCATCTATGGCTACACCTTC
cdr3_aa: CASSRSSGHLIYGYTF

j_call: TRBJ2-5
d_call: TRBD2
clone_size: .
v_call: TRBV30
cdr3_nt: TGTGCCTGGAGGTCGGGGGGGCCCGTGACCCAGTACTTC
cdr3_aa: CAWRSGGPVTQYF

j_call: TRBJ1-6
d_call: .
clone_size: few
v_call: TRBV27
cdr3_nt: TGTGCCAGCAGGACTGCCACAGGGTTAAGGTATAATTCACCCCTCCACTTT
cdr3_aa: CASRTATGLRYNSPLHF

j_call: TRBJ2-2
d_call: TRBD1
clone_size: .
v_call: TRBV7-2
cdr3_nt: TGTGCCAGCAGCCCAGGGACAGGGTACACCGGGGAGCTGTTTTTT
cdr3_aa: CASSPGTGYTGELFF

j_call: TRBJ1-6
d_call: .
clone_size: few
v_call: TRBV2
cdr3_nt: TGTGCCAGCACCGGTTCGTCCTATAATTCACCCCTCCACTTT
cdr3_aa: CASTGSSYNSPLHF

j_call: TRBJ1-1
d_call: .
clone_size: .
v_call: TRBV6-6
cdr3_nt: TGTGCCAGCAGTTTGACAGAGACCATGAACACTGAAGCTTTCTTT
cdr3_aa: CASSLTETMNTEAFF

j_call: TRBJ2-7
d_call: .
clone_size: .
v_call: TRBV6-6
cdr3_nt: TGTGCCAGCAGTTATTGGGGGGACGAGCAGTACTTC
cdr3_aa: CASSYWGDEQYF

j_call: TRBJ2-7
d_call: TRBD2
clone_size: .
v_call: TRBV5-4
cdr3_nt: TGTGCCAGCAGCTTGGGTAGCGGGGGGCGAAACTACGAGCAGTACTTC
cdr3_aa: CASSLGSGGRNYEQYF

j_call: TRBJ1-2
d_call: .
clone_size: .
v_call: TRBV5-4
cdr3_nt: TGTGCCAGCAGCGGAACAGCAACCGATGGCTACACCTTC
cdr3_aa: CASSGTATDGYTF

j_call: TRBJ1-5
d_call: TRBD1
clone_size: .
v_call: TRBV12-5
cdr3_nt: TGTGCTAGTGGTTTGCGGAGGTGGGACAGCTTTCCCACGGAAGGAGATCAGCCCCAGCATTTT
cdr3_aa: CASGLRRWDSFPTEGDQPQHF

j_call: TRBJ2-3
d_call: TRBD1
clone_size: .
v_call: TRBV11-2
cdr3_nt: TGTGCCAGCAGCTTCCAAACAGGGGGTGTTGATACGCAGTATTTT
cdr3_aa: CASSFQTGGVDTQYF

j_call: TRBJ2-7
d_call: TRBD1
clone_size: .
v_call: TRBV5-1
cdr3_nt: TGCGCCAGCAGCAACAGGGGGTACGAGCAGTACTTC
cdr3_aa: CASSNRGYEQYF

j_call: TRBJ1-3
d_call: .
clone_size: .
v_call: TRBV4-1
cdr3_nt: TGCGCCAGCAGCCAAGTTTATCGGGCTGGAAACACCATATATTTT
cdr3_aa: CASSQVYRAGNTIYF

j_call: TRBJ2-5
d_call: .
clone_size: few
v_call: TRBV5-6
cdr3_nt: TGTGCCAGCAGCTACGGACTCCAAGAGACCCAGTACTTC
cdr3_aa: CASSYGLQETQYF

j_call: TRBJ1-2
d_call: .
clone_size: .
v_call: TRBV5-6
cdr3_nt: TGTGCCAGCAGCAACAGCCTCTTTGCCTATGGCTACACCTTC
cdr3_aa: CASSNSLFAYGYTF

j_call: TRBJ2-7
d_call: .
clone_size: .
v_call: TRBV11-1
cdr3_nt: TGTGCCAGCAGCTTGTCCGGGGTCCGCTTCTACGAGCAGTACTTC
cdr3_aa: CASSLSGVRFYEQYF

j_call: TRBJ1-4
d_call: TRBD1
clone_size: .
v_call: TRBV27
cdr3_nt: TGTGCCAGCAGTCCACAGGACAGGCCTAATGAAAAACTGTTTTTT
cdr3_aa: CASSPQDRPNEKLFF

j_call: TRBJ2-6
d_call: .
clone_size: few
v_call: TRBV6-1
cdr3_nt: TGTGCCAGCAGTGACTTTCTGGGCAGGGGTACAGGGGCCAACGTCCTGACTTTC
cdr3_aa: CASSDFLGRGTGANVLTF

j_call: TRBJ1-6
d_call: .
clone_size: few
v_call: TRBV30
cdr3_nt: TGTGCCTGGACTAGAGGGATCGACAATTCACCCCTCCACTTT
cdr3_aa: CAWTRGIDNSPLHF

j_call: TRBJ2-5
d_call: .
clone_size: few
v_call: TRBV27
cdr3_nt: TGTGCCAGCACCCTGGCAGGGTCAGAGACCCAGTACTTC
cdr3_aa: CASTLAGSETQYF

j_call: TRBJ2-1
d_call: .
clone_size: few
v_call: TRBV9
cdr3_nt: TGTGCCAGCAGCGGTGGGGGCTTTGAGCAGTTCTTC
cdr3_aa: CASSGGGFEQFF

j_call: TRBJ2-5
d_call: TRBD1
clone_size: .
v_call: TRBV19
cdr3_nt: TGTGCCAGTAGTTACCCGGGACAGGGGGGAGAGACCCAGTACTTC
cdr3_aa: CASSYPGQGGETQYF

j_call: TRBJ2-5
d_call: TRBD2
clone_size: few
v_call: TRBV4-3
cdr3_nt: TGCGCCAGCAGCCAAGCCGTGGGACTAGCGGTCCAAGAGACCCAGTACTTC
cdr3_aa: CASSQAVGLAVQETQYF

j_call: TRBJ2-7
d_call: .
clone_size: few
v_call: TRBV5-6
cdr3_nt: TGTGCCAGCAGCCGGGATCACGAGCAGTACTTC
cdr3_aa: CASSRDHEQYF

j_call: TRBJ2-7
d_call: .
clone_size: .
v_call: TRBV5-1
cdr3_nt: TGCGCCAGCAGCTTGGCCGAGGGATACTACGAGCAGTACTTC
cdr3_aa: CASSLAEGYYEQYF

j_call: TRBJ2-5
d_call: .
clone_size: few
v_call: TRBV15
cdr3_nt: TGTGCCACCAGCACACTAACAGAGACCCAGTACTTC
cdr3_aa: CATSTLTETQYF

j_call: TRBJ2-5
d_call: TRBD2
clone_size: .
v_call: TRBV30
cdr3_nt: TGTGCCTGGAGAACTCTGCTAGCTAGCGGGTTTAAGAGAGAGACCCAGTACTTC
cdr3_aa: CAWRTLLASGFKRETQYF

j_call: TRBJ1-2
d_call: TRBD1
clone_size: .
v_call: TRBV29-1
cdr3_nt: TGCAGCGTTGATAAGGGGGCTCCTGAGGGCTACACCTTC
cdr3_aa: CSVDKGAPEGYTF

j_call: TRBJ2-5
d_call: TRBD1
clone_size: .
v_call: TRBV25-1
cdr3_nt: TGTGCCAGCAGTGACCCGGGACAGGGTGGGGAGACCCAGTACTTC
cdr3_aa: CASSDPGQGGETQYF

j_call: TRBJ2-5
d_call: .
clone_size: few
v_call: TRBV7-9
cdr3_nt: TGTGCCAGCAGCCTAGGGCAGGAATTCCAAGAGACCCAGTACTTC
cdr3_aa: CASSLGQEFQETQYF

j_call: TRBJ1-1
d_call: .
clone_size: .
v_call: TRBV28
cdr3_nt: TGTGCCAGCGTCGAGACTGCTGAAGCTTTCTTT
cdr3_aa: CASVETAEAFF

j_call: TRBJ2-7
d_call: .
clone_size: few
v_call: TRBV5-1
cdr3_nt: TGCGCCTCCAGGGAGGGGGGGCAGCTATTTTACGAGCAGTACTTC
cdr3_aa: CASREGGQLFYEQYF

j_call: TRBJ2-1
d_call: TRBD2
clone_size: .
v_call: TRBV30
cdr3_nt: TGTGCCTGGAGTGTACTAGGGGGGACGGGAGGGGACAATGAGCAGTTCTTC
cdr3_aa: CAWSVLGGTGGDNEQFF

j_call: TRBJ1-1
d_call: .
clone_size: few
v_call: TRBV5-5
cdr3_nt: TGTGCCAGCAGCTTGTGGGGAGACACTGAAGCTTTCTTT
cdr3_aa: CASSLWGDTEAFF

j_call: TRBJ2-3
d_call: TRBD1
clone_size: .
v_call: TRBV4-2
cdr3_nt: TGTGCCAGCAGCCAGTTCGACAGGGGGGGAGATACGCAGTATTTT
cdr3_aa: CASSQFDRGGDTQYF

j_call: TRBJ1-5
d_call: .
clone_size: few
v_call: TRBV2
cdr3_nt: TGTGCCAGCAGTGAACTTGGGGGGTCTCAGCCCCAGCATTTT
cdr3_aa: CASSELGGSQPQHF

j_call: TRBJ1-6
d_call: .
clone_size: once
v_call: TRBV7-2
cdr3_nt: TGTGCCAGCAGCTTAATGCAGAATATCTATAATTCACCCCTCCACTTT
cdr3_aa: CASSLMQNIYNSPLHF

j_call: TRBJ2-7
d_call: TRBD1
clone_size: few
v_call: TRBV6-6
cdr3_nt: TGTGCCGCGGAGTTTTGGGGACAGGGGCGGCACGAGCAGTACTTC
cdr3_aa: CAAEFWGQGRHEQYF

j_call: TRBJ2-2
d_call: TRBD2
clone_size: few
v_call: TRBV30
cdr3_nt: TGTGCCTGGAGCACTGGGAGGGGAGGTGGGGAGCTGTTTTTT
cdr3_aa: CAWSTGRGGGELFF

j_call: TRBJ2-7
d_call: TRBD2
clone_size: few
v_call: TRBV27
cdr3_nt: TGTGCCAGCAGTTTGACTACGCGACTAGCGGGAGCCTACGAGCAGTACTTC
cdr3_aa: CASSLTTRLAGAYEQYF

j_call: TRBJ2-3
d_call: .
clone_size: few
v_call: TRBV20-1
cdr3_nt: TGCAGTGCTAAGAGAACAGATACGCAGTATTTT
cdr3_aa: CSAKRTDTQYF

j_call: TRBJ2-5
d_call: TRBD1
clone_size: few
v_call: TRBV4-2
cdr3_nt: TGTGCCAGCAGCCAACCGGGACAGGGAATGGGAGAGACCCAGTACTTC
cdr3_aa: CASSQPGQGMGETQYF

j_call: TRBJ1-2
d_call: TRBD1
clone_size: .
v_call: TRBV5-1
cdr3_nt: TGCGCCAGCAGCGGCTCCGGGACAGATGCTGCTAACTATGGCTACACCTTC
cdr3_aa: CASSGSGTDAANYGYTF

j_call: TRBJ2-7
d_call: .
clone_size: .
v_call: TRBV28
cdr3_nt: TGTGCCAGCAGTTTAGTCGGAGGTTACGAGCAGTACTTC
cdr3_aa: CASSLVGGYEQYF

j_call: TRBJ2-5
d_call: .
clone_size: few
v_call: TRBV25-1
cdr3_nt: TGTGCCAGCAGTGAGCTGGGCCAGGGATTCGCGGAGACCCAGTACTTC
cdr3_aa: CASSELGQGFAETQYF

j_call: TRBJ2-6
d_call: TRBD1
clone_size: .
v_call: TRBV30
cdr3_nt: TGTGCCTGGAGTGTACGGGGCAGGGGGACACTATCTGGGGCCAACGTCCTGACTTTC
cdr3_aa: CAWSVRGRGTLSGANVLTF

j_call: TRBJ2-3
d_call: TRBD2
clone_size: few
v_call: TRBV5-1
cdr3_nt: TGCGCCAGCAGCTTGGCCAACGGACTAGATACAGATACGCAGTATTTT
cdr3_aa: CASSLANGLDTDTQYF

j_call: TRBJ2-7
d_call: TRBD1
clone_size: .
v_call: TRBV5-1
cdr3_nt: TGCGCCAGCAGCGGAGGGACAGGGGAATATAGCGAGCAGTACTTC
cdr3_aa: CASSGGTGEYSEQYF

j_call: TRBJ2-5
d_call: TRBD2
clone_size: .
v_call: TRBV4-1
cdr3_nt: TGCGCCAGCAGCGGGACTAGCGGGGTGGTCTCAGGGACCCAGTACTTC
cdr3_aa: CASSGTSGVVSGTQYF

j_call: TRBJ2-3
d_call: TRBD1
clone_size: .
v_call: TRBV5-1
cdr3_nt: TGCGCCAGCAGCTTGAGTGTGGGACAGGGCGCAGATACGCAGTATTTT
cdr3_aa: CASSLSVGQGADTQYF

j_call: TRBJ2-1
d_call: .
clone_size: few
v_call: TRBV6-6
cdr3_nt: TGTGCCAGCAGCGGGTCAACCCCCTACAATGAGCAGTTCTTC
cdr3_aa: CASSGSTPYNEQFF

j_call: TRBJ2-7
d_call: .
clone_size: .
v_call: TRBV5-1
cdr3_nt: TGCGCCAGCAGCTTAAGTATTCTTACAGATCTCTCCTACGAGCAGTACTTC
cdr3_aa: CASSLSILTDLSYEQYF

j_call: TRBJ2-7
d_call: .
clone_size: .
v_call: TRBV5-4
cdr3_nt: TGTGCCAGCAGCTTGGGTATCGGCCAGGGGGGCTACGAGCAGTACTTC
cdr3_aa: CASSLGIGQGGYEQYF

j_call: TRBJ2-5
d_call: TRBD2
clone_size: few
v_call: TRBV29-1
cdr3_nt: TGCAGCGTTGAAGAGGGACTAGCGGGGGGAATAGAGACCCAGTACTTC
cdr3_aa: CSVEEGLAGGIETQYF

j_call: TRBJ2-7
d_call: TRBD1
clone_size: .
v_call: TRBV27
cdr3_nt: TGTGCCAGCAGTCCCAGACAGGGAATCTACGAGCAGTACTTC
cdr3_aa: CASSPRQGIYEQYF